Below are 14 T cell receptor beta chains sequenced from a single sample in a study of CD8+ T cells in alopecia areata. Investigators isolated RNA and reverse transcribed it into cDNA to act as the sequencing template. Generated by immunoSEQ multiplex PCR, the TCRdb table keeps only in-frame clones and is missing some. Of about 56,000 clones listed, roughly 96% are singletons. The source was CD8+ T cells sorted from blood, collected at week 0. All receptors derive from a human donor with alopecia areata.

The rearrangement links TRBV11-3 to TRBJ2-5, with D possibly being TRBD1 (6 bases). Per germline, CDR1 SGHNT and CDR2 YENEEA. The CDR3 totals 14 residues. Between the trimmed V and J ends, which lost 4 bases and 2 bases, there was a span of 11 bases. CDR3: CASSSYRDQETQYF. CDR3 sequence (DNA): TGTGCCAGCAGCTCCTACAGGGATCAAGAGACCCAGTACTTC. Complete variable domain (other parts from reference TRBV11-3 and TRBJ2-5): EAGVVQSPRYKIIEKKQPVAFWCNPISGHNTLYWYLQNLGQGPELLIRYENEEAVDDSQLPKDRFSAERLKGVDSTLKIQPAELGDSAVYLCASSSYRDQETQYFGPGTRLLVL.

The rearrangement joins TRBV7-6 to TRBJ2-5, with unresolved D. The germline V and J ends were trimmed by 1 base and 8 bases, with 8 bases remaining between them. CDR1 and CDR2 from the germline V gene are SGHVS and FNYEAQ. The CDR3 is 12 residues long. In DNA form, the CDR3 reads TGTGCCAGCAGCTTAGATTGGGTTACCCAGTACTTC. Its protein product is CASSLDWVTQYF.

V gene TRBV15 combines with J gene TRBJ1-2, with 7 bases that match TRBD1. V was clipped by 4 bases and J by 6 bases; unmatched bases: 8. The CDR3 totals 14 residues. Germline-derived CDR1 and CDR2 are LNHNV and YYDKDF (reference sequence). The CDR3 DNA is TGTGCCACCAGCATCCCAGGGGGTATTGATGGCTACACCTTC. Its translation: CATSIPGGIDGYTF.

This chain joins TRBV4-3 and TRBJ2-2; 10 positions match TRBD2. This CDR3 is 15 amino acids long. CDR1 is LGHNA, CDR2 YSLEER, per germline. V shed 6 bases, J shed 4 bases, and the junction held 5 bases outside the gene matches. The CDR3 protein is CASRSGLAVTGELFF. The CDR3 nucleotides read TGCGCCAGCAGGAGTGGACTAGCGGTCACCGGGGAGCTGTTTTTT.

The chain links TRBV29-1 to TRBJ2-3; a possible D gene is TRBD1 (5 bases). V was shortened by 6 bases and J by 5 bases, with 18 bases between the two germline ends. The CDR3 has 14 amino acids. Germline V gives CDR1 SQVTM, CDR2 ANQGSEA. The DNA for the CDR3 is TGCAGCGTCCCGAAAGAAGACAGACTAGATACGCAGTATTTT. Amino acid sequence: CSVPKEDRLDTQYF.

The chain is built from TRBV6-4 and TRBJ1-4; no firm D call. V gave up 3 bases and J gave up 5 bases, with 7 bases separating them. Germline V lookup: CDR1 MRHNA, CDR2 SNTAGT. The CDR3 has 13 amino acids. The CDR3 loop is CASSEDQNEKLFF. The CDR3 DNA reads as TGTGCCAGCAGTGAAGATCAGAATGAAAAACTGTTTTTT.

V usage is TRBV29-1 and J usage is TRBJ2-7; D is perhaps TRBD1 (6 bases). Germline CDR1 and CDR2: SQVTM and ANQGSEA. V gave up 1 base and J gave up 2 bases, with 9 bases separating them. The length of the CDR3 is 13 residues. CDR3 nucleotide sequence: TGCAGCGTTGAAGGTGGACAGCCCTACGAGCAGTACTTC. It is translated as CSVEGGQPYEQYF.

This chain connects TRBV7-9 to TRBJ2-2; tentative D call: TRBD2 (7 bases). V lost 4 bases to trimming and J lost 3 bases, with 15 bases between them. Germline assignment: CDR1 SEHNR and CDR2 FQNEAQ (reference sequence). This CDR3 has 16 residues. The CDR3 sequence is CASSSNVGGHTGELFF. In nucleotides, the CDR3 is TGTGCCAGCAGCTCAAACGTCGGGGGGCACACCGGGGAGCTGTTTTTT.

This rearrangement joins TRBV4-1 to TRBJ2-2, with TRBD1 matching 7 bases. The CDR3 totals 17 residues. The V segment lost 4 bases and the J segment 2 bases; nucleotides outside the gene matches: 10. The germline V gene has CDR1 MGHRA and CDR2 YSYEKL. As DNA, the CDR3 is TGCGCCAGCAGCCGCATACCGGGACAGATTAACACCGGGGAGCTGTTTTTT. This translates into CASSRIPGQINTGELFF.

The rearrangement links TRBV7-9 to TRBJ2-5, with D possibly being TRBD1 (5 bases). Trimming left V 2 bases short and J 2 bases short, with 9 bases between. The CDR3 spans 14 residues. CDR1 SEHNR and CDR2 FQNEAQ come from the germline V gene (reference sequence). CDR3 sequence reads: CASSLFAGQETQYF. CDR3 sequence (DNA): TGTGCCAGCAGCTTATTCGCAGGGCAAGAGACCCAGTACTTC.

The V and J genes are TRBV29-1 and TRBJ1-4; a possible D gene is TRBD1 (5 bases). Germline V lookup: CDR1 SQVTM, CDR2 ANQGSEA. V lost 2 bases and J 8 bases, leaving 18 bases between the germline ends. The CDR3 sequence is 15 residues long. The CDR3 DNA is TGCAGCGTTGAACCGCCGAGCAGGGCGGGGGAAAAACTGTTTTTT. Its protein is CSVEPPSRAGEKLFF.

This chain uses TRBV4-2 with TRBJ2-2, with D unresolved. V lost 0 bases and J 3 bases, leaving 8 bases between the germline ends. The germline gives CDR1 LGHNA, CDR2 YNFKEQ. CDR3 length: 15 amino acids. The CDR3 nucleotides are TGTGCCAGCAGCCAAGAGGAGCTTCACACCGGGGAGCTGTTTTTT. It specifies CASSQEELHTGELFF.

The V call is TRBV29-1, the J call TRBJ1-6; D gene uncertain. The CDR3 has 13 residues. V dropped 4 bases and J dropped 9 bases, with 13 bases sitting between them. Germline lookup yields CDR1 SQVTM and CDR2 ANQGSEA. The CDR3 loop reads CSVGDKEGSPLHF. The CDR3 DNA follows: TGCAGCGTTGGCGACAAAGAAGGTTCACCCCTCCACTTT.

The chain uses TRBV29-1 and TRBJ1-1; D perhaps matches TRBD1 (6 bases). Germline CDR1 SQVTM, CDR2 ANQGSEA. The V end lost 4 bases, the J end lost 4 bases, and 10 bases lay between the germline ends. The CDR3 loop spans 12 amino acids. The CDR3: CSVGLGGTEAFF. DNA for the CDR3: TGCAGCGTTGGGTTAGGGGGCACTGAAGCTTTCTTT.